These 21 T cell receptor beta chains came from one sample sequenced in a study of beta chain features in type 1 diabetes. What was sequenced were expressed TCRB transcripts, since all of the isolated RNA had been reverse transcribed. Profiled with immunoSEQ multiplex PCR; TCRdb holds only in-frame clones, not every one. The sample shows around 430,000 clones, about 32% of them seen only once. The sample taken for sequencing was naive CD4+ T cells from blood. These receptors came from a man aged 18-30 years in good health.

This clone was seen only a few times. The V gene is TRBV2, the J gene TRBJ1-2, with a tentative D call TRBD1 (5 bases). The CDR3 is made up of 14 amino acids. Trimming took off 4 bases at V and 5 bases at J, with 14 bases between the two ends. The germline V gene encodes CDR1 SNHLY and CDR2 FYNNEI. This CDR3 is CASSGEGQGYGYTF. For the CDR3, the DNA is TGTGCCAGCAGTGGTGAAGGGCAGGGATATGGCTACACCTTC.

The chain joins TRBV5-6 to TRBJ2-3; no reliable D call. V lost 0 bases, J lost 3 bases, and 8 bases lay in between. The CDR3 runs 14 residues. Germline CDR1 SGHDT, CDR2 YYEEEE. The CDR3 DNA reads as TGTGCCAGCAGCTTGGGGTACTTGACAGATACGCAGTATTTT. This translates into CASSLGYLTDTQYF.

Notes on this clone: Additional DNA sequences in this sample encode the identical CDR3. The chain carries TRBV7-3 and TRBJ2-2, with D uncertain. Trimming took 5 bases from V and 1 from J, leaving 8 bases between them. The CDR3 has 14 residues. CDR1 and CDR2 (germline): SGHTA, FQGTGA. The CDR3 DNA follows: TGTGCCAGCAGCCTGACGGGGAACACCGGGGAGCTGTTTTTT. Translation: CASSLTGNTGELFF.

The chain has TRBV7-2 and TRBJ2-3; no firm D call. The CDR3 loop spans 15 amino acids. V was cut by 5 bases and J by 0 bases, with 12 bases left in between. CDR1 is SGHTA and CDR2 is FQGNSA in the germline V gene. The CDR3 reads CASSHTPWSTDTQYF. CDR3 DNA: TGTGCCAGCAGCCATACGCCATGGAGCACAGATACGCAGTATTTT.

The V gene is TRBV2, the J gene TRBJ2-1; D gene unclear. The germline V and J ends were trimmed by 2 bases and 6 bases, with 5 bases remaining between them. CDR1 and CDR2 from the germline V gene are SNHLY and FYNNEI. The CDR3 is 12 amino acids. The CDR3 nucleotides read TGTGCCAGCAGTGAAACTTTCAATGAGCAGTTCTTC. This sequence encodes CASSETFNEQFF.

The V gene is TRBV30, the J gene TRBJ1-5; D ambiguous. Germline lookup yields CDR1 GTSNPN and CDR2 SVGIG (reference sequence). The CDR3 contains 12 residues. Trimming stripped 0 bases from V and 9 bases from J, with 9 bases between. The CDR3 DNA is TGTGCCTGGAGTGTAACCTCAGGGCCCCAGCATTTT. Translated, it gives CAWSVTSGPQHF.

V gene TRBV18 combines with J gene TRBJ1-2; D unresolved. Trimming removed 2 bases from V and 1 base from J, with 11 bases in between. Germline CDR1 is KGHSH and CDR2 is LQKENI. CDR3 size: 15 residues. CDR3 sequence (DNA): TGTGCCAGCTCACCATGGAGGGAACTTAACTATGGCTACACCTTC. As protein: CASSPWRELNYGYTF.

In nucleotides, the CDR3 is TGCGCCAGCAGCCAGTATTTCAGTGGGCAAGGGAATGAGCAGTTCTTC. This sequence encodes CASSQYFSGQGNEQFF. The chain recombines TRBV4-3 with TRBJ2-1; no firm D call. This CDR3 contains 16 residues. Germline CDR1 and CDR2: LGHNA and YSLEER. With 3 bases removed from V and 7 bases from J, the gap between germline ends came to 19 bases.

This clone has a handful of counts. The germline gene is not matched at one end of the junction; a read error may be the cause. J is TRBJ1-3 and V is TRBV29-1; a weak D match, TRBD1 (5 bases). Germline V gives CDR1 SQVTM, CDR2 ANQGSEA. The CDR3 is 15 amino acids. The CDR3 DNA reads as TGCAGCGTCCACCTCGGGGGTCTACCTGGGAACACCATATATTTT. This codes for CSVHLGGLPGNTIYF.

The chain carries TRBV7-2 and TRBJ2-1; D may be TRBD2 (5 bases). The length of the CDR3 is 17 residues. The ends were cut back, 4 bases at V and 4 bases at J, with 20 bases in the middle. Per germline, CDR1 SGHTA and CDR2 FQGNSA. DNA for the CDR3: TGTGCCAGCAGCTCCGCCAACTCCGGGCAGCGGTACAATGAGCAGTTCTTC. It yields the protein CASSSANSGQRYNEQFF.

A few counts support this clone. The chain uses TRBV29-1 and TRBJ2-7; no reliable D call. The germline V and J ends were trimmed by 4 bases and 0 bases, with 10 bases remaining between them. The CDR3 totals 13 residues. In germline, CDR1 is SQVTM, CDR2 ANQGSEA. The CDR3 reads CSVVGSSSYEQYF. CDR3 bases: TGCAGCGTTGTAGGGTCTAGCTCCTACGAGCAGTACTTC.

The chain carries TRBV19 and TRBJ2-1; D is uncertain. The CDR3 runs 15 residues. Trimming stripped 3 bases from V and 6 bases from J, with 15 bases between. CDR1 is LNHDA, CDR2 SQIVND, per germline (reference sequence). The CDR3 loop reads CASSIRRSAVNEQFF. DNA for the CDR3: TGTGCCAGTAGTATCCGACGGTCCGCCGTCAATGAGCAGTTCTTC.

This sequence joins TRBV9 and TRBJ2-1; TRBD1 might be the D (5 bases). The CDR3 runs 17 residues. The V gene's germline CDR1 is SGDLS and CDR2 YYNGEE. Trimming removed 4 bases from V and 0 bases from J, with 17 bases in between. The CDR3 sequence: CASSPRQGLSSYNEQFF. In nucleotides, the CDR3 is TGTGCCAGCAGCCCCCGCCAGGGATTAAGCTCCTACAATGAGCAGTTCTTC.

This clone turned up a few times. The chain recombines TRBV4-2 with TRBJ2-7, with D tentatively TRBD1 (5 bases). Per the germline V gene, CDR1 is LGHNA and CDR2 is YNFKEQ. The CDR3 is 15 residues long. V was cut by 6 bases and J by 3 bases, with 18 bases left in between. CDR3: CASRQLDRDNYEQYF. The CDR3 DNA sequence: TGTGCCAGCAGACAACTCGACAGAGACAACTACGAGCAGTACTTC.

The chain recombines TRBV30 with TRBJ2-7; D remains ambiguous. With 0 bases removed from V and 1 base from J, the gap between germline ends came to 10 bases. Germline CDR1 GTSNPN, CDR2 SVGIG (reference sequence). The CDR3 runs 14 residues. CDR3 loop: CAWSVRFGSYEQYF. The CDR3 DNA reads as TGTGCCTGGAGTGTAAGGTTTGGGTCCTACGAGCAGTACTTC.

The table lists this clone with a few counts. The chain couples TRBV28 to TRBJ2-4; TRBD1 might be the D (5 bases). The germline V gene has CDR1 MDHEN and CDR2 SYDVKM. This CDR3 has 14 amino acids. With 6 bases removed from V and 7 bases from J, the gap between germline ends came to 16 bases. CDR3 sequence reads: CASSSTVSVNIQYF. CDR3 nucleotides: TGTGCCAGCAGCTCGACAGTTTCGGTCAACATTCAGTACTTC.

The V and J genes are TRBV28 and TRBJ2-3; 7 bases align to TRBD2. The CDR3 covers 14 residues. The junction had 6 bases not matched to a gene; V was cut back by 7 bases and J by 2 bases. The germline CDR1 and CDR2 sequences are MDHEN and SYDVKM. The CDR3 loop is CASILGGYTDTQYF. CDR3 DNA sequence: TGTGCCAGCATACTCGGGGGGTACACAGATACGCAGTATTTT. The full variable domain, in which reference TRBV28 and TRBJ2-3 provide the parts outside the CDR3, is DVKVTQSSRYLVKRTGEKVFLECVQDMDHENMFWYRQDPGLGLRLIYFSYDVKMKEKGDIPEGYSVSREKKERFSLILESASTNQTSMYLCASILGGYTDTQYFGPGTRLTVL.

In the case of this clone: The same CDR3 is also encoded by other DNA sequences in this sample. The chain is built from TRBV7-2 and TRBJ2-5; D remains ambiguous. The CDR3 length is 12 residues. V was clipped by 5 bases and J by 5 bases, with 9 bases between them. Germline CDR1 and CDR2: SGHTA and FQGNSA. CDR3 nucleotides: TGTGCCAGCAGCCCCAGTCGGGAGACCCAGTACTTC. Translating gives CASSPSRETQYF.

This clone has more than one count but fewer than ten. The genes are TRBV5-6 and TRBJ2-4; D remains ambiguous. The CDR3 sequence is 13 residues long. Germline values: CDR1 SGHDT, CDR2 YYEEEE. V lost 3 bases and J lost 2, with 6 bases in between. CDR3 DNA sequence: TGTGCCAGCAGCTCGTCCTCCAAAAACATTCAGTACTTC. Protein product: CASSSSSKNIQYF.

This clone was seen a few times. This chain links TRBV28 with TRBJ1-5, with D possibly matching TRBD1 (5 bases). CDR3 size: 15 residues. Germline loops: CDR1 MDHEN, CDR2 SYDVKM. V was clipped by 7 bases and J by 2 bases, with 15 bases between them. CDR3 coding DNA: TGTGCCAGCAACCCCGTGGGGGAGGGCAATCAGCCCCAGCATTTT. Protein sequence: CASNPVGEGNQPQHF.

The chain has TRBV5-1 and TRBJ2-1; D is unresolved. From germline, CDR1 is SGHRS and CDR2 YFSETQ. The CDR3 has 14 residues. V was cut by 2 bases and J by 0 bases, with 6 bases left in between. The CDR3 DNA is TGCGCCAGCAGCTTTTCCTTCTCCTACAATGAGCAGTTCTTC. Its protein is CASSFSFSYNEQFF.